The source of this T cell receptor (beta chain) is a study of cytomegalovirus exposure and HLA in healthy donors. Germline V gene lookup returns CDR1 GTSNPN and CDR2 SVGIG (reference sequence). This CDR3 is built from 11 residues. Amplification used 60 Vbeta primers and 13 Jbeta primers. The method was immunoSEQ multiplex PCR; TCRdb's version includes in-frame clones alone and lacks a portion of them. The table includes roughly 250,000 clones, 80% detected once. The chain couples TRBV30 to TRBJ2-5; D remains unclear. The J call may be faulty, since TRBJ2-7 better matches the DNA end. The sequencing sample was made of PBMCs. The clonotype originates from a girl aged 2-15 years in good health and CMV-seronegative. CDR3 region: CAWSVSYEQYF. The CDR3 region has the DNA TGTGCCTGGAGTGTATCATACGAGCAGTACTTC.